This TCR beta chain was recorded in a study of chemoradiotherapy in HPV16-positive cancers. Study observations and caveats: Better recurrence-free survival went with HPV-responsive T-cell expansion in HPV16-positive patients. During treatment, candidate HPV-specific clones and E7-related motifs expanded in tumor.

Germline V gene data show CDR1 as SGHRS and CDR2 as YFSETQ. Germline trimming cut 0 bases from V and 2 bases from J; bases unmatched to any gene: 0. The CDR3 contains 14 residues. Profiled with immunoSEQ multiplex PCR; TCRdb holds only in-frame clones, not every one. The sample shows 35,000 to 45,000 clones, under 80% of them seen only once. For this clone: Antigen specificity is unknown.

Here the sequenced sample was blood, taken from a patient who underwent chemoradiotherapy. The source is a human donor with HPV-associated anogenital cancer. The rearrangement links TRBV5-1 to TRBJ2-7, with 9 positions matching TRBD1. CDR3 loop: CASSLGQGAYEQYF. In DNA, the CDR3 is TGCGCCAGCAGCTTGGGACAGGGGGCCTACGAGCAGTACTTC.